The source of this TCR beta chain is a study of technical replicates of blood from a few donors. Germline-derived CDR1 and CDR2 are LGHNA and YSLEER. The V end was cut by 0 bases, the J end by 7 bases, with 12 bases between. CDR3 length: 15 amino acids. Profiled with immunoSEQ multiplex PCR; TCRdb holds only in-frame clones, not every one. The data show tens of thousands of clones, roughly 89% seen once. The sequence was obtained from a human donor in good health. Some clones in this sample may be carry-over from other donors' samples. The chain couples TRBV4-3 to TRBJ1-4, with D unclear. Sequenced sample: PBMCs. CDR3 in amino acids: CASSQDQRSGEKLFF. Written as DNA, the CDR3 is TGCGCCAGCAGCCAAGACCAACGGTCGGGTGAAAAACTGTTTTTT.